A single sample is the source of the 10 T cell receptor beta chains below, sequenced in a study of blood T cell repertoires in COVID-19. The assay was immunoSEQ multiplex PCR, and TCRdb's table has in-frame clones only and misses some. The sample records around 300,000 clones, 70% to 90% being singletons. The sample taken for sequencing was PBMCs or T cells enriched from blood (not recorded which). These receptors were obtained from a woman in her twenties or thirties who had recovered from COVID-19.

The chain links TRBV6-4 to TRBJ1-1; 7 bases agree with TRBD1. V lost 5 bases to trimming and J lost 0 bases; unmatched junction nucleotides: 0. CDR3 size: 13 residues. Germline assignment: CDR1 MRHNA and CDR2 SNTAGT. For the CDR3, the DNA is TGTGCCAGCAGTAGGGGGCTGAACACTGAAGCTTTCTTT. Protein sequence: CASSRGLNTEAFF.

The rearrangement uses TRBV5-1 and TRBJ2-7; TRBD1 agrees at 7 bases. V gave up 5 bases and J gave up 5 bases; unmatched junction bases: 4. The CDR3 has 12 amino acids. Germline V gene data show CDR1 as SGHRS and CDR2 as YFSETQ. CDR3: CASSLTGDEQYF. The CDR3 bases are TGCGCCAGCAGTTTAACAGGGGACGAGCAGTACTTC.

The chain links TRBV19 to TRBJ2-1; TRBD2 aligns across 15 bases. The junction had 14 bases not matched to a gene; V was cut back by 7 bases and J by 7 bases. The CDR3 loop spans 18 amino acids. Per germline, CDR1 LNHDA and CDR2 SQIVND (reference sequence). This chain's CDR3 is CASTGLAGGPGNVNEQFF. CDR3 bases: TGTGCCAGTACAGGACTAGCGGGAGGGCCGGGTAACGTGAATGAGCAGTTCTTC.

This clone was detected once. The rearrangement uses TRBV9 and TRBJ2-3; 7 bases map to TRBD1. CDR1 and CDR2 from the germline V gene are SGDLS and YYNGEE. The CDR3 spans 16 residues. The V and J ends lost 3 bases and 6 bases, in that order; junction bases with no gene match: 13. This CDR3 reads CASSASTGSGSDTQYF. As DNA, the CDR3 is TGTGCCAGCAGCGCATCGACAGGGTCAGGATCGGATACGCAGTATTTT.

The V gene is TRBV11-3, the J gene TRBJ2-3; perhaps TRBD2 as D (6 bases). Germline V gene data show CDR1 as SGHNT and CDR2 as YENEEA. The ends were cut back, 0 bases at V and 0 bases at J, with 13 bases in the middle. The length of the CDR3 is 17 residues. The CDR3 region is CASSLDLSGGSTDTQYF. The CDR3 coding sequence is TGTGCCAGCAGCTTAGACCTAAGTGGGGGGAGCACAGATACGCAGTATTTT.

The chain combines TRBV13 with TRBJ1-4, with unresolved D. This CDR3 has 13 residues. CDR1 and CDR2 (germline): PRHDT, FYEKMQ (reference sequence). V lost 4 bases to trimming and J lost 7 bases, with 10 bases between them. CDR3 residues: CASSSSLSEKLFF. The CDR3 DNA follows: TGTGCCAGCAGCTCCTCCCTGAGTGAAAAACTGTTTTTT.

The chain links TRBV19 to TRBJ2-7; D is unclear. This CDR3 has 15 amino acids. Germline V gene data show CDR1 as LNHDA and CDR2 as SQIVND (reference sequence). Trimming removed 3 bases at V and 2 bases at J, with 14 bases between. CDR3 in amino acids: CASSIGRSPTYEQYF. In DNA form, the CDR3 reads TGTGCCAGTAGTATCGGCAGGTCGCCAACCTACGAGCAGTACTTC.

This clone was detected a few times. This chain links TRBV28 with TRBJ1-5, with TRBD1 matching over 8 bases. Germline CDR1 is MDHEN and CDR2 is SYDVKM. The CDR3 is 14 amino acids. Trimming took 4 bases from V and 6 from J; bases not matched to a gene: 5. The CDR3 DNA reads as TGTGCCAGCAGTTCTGGACAGGGTAGTCAGCCCCAGCATTTT. It codes for CASSSGQGSQPQHF.

To note about this clone: Distinct nucleotide sequences in the sample also encode this CDR3. This rearrangement joins TRBV18 to TRBJ1-1; D gene uncertain. The CDR3 is made up of 11 amino acids. Germline V CDR1 and CDR2: KGHSH, LQKENI. The V end was cut by 3 bases, the J end by 4 bases, with 3 bases between. The CDR3 DNA reads TGTGCCAGCTCACCGAGCACTGAAGCTTTCTTT. It yields the protein CASSPSTEAFF. Full variable domain (remainder filled in from reference TRBV18 and TRBJ1-1): NAGVMQNPRHLVRRRGQEARLRCSPMKGHSHVYWYRQLPEEGLKFMVYLQKENIIDESGMPKERFSAEFPKEGPSILRIQQVVRGDSAAYFCASSPSTEAFFGQGTRLTVV.

The CDR3 sequence: CASSATWSSNQPQHF. In DNA, the CDR3 is TGTGCCAGCAGCGCAACTTGGTCTAGCAATCAGCCCCAGCATTTT. The rearrangement links TRBV9 to TRBJ1-5; D not certain. Germline CDR1 and CDR2: SGDLS and YYNGEE. The CDR3 totals 15 residues. The V and J ends lost 3 bases and 0 bases respectively, with 10 bases between them.